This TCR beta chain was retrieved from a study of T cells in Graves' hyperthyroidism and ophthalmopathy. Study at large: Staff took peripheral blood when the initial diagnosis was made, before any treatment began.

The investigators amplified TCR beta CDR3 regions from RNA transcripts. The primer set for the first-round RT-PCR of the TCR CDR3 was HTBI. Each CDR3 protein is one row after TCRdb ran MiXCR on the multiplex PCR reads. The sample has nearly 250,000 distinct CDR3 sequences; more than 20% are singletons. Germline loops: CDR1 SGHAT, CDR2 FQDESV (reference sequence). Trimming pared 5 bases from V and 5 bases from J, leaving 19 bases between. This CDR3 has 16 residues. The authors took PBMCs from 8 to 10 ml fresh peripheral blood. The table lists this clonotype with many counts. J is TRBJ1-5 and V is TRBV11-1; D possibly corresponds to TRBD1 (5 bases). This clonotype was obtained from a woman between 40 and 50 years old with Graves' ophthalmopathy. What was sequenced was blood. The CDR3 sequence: CASSLASGGSYQPQHF. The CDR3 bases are TGTGCCAGCAGCCTCGCTTCGGGGGGGAGTTATCAGCCCCAGCATTTT. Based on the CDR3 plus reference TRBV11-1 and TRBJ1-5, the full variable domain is EAEVAQSPRYKITEKSQAVAFWCDPISGHATLYWYRQILGQGPELLVQFQDESVVDDSQLPKDRFSAERLKGVDSTLKIQPAELGDSAMYLCASSLASGGSYQPQHFGDGTRLSIL.